A selection of T cell receptor beta chains follows, all from one sample in a study of regulatory T cells in long-lasting Graves disease. TCRdb independently ran MiXCR on the multiplex PCR reads; one entry per CDR3 protein. Of about 440,000 distinct CDR3 sequences in the sample, more than 13% were seen once. The same sample was also studied in work on T cells in Graves' hyperthyroidism and ophthalmopathy.

This specimen consisted of peripheral blood mononuclear cells (PBMCs), obtained at new diagnosis, from a patient treated with antithyroid drugs. These receptors all come from a woman between 25 and 40 years old with Graves disease. Each CDR3 is given with its conserved first and last residue. The order of the fields is clone size, D gene, V gene, J gene, CDR3 protein, CDR3 DNA. The D gene is left open where the match is weak. Not every row has a clone size; where given, it reads once, few, many or a size class.

>many|TRBD2|TRBV12-3/TRBV12-4|TRBJ2-1
CASSRTSGSLDEQFF
TGTGCCAGCAGCAGGACTAGCGGGAGTTTGGACGAGCAGTTCTTC
>many|TRBD2|TRBV12-3/TRBV12-4|TRBJ2-1
CASTNLAGSYNEQFF
TGTGCCAGCACCAACCTAGCGGGGTCCTACAATGAGCAGTTCTTC
>few|TRBD1|TRBV4-1|TRBJ2-7
CASSHRTGSYEQYF
TGCGCCAGCAGCCATAGGACAGGGTCCTACGAGCAGTACTTC
>many|TRBD2|TRBV20-1|TRBJ2-3
CSARDSGRVRDTQYF
TGCAGTGCTAGAGACAGCGGGAGGGTCAGAGATACGCAGTATTTT
>few|.|TRBV5-8|TRBJ1-3
CASPRGRAGNTIYF
TGTGCCAGTCCCCGCGGGAGGGCTGGAAACACCATATATTTT
>many|.|TRBV2|TRBJ2-5
CASKFGLALQETQYF
TGTGCCAGCAAATTTGGGCTAGCGCTACAAGAGACCCAGTACTTC
>.|TRBD1|TRBV2|TRBJ2-1
CASRETGGSYNEQFF
TGTGCCAGCAGAGAAACAGGGGGCTCCTACAATGAGCAGTTCTTC
>.|.|TRBV7-9|TRBJ2-7
CASSSVTDLDF
TGTGCCAGCAGCTCGGTGACAGATTTGGACTTC
>many|TRBD1|TRBV7-9|TRBJ2-5
CASSLRTGQETQYF
TGTGCCAGCAGCCTCCGGACAGGACAAGAGACCCAGTACTTC
>.|.|TRBV6-9|TRBJ2-7
CASSFRGQNEQYF
TGTGCCAGCAGTTTTCGGGGGCAGAACGAGCAGTACTTC
>few|.|TRBV4-1|TRBJ1-5
CASSPRGQERNQPQHF
TGCGCCAGCAGCCCCCGGGGGCAAGAAAGGAATCAGCCCCAGCATTTT
>.|.|TRBV5-1|TRBJ2-5
CASSQGGSQETQYF
TGCGCCAGCAGCCAGGGGGGGTCCCAAGAGACCCAGTACTTC
>many|.|TRBV7-9|TRBJ1-1
CASSEAIRNTEAFF
TGTGCCAGCAGCGAAGCCATTCGGAACACTGAAGCTTTCTTT
>few|TRBD2|TRBV7-3|TRBJ2-2
CASSFAGSGRSTGELFF
TGTGCCAGCAGCTTCGCGGGTAGCGGGAGATCCACCGGGGAGCTGTTTTTT
>few|.|TRBV12-3/TRBV12-4|TRBJ2-3
CASSFGQTVDTQYF
TGTGCCAGCAGTTTTGGACAAACGGTGGATACGCAGTATTTT
>.|TRBD1|TRBV12-5|TRBJ2-7
CASGLFSGTGVLGEQYF
TGTGCTAGTGGTTTGTTTTCCGGGACAGGGGTATTGGGCGAGCAGTACTTC
>many|TRBD2|TRBV6-1|TRBJ2-1
CASSTRTSGRNDEQFF
TGTGCCAGCAGCACCCGGACTAGCGGGAGGAACGATGAGCAGTTCTTC
>many|.|TRBV12-3/TRBV12-4|TRBJ1-6
CASSLGLAGGGSPLHF
TGTGCCAGCAGTTTAGGGCTTGCGGGAGGGGGTTCACCCCTCCACTTT
>many|TRBD2|TRBV24-1|TRBJ2-7
CATSGLAGDSYEQYF
TGTGCCACCAGCGGACTAGCGGGAGACTCCTACGAGCAGTACTTC
>many|.|TRBV6-5|TRBJ1-2
CASSYAEVLDYGYTF
TGTGCCAGCAGTTACGCTGAGGTGCTGGACTATGGCTACACCTTC
>many|.|TRBV12-3/TRBV12-4|TRBJ2-2
CASSLVNGRELFF
TGTGCCAGCAGTTTAGTTAACGGCCGGGAGCTGTTTTTT
>few|TRBD1|TRBV27|TRBJ2-4
CASSSPDRGLNIQYF
TGTGCCAGCAGTTCCCCGGACAGGGGGCTTAACATTCAGTACTTC
>.|TRBD1|TRBV7-3|TRBJ2-7
CASSSGQSDEQYF
TGTGCCAGCAGCTCGGGACAGAGCGACGAGCAGTACTTC
>many|TRBD2|TRBV5-1|TRBJ2-1
CASRPTSGRIYNEQFF
TGCGCCAGCAGGCCTACTAGCGGGAGGATCTACAATGAGCAGTTCTTC
>.|TRBD1|TRBV4-2|TRBJ1-1
CASSQDWPGGRTEAFF
TGTGCCAGCAGCCAAGATTGGCCAGGGGGGCGAACTGAAGCTTTCTTT
>many|.|TRBV27|TRBJ1-1
CASSLYHGGTEAFF
TGTGCCAGCAGTTTATATCACGGGGGTACTGAAGCTTTCTTT
>many|.|TRBV6-6|TRBJ2-1
CASSYSIWENNEQFF
TGTGCCAGCAGTTACTCGATCTGGGAAAACAATGAGCAGTTCTTC
>few|.|TRBV6-5|TRBJ2-3
CASSYSTTDTQYF
TGTGCCAGCAGTTACTCCACCACAGATACGCAGTATTTT
>.|TRBD2|TRBV28|TRBJ2-1
CASSPARLAGVSYNEQFF
TGTGCCAGCAGTCCCGCCCGACTAGCGGGAGTTTCCTACAATGAGCAGTTCTTC
>many|.|TRBV3-1|TRBJ2-2
CASSQEGLGRVNTGELFF
TGTGCCAGCAGCCAAGAAGGGTTGGGCAGGGTGAACACCGGGGAGCTGTTTTTT
>many|.|TRBV4-1|TRBJ2-1
CASSQWPSSANYNEQFF
TGCGCCAGCAGCCAATGGCCTTCTAGCGCCAATTACAATGAGCAGTTCTTC
>many|.|TRBV24-1|TRBJ1-4
CATSDPGTTNEKLFF
TGTGCCACCAGTGATCCAGGGACAACTAATGAAAAACTGTTTTTT
>many|.|TRBV28|TRBJ2-5
CASTYRETQYF
TGTGCCAGCACATACCGGGAGACCCAGTACTTC
>.|TRBD1|TRBV7-9|TRBJ2-4
CASSFRLPVTGATVAKNIQYF
TGTGCCAGCAGCTTCAGACTCCCCGTGACAGGGGCGACGGTAGCCAAAAACATTCAGTACTTC
>.|TRBD1|TRBV5-1|TRBJ1-1
CVSAEGTGRNTEAFF
TGCGTGTCGGCTGAGGGGACAGGGAGGAACACTGAAGCTTTCTTT
>many|TRBD2|TRBV11-1|TRBJ2-3
CASSGTTTDTQYF
TGTGCCAGCAGTGGGACTACCACAGATACGCAGTATTTT
>many|.|TRBV12-3/TRBV12-4|TRBJ1-2
CASSLIDHYGYTF
TGTGCCAGCAGTTTAATCGATCACTATGGCTACACCTTC
>many|.|TRBV30|TRBJ1-1
CAWSLRRDTETFF
TGTGCCTGGAGTTTGCGTCGAGACACTGAAACTTTCTTT
>.|.|TRBV12-3/TRBV12-4|TRBJ2-3
CASRRQTSTDTQYF
TGTGCCAGCAGAAGACAGACTAGCACAGATACGCAGTATTTT
>few|TRBD2|TRBV18|TRBJ2-1
CASRGTSDYNEQFF
TGTGCCAGCCGCGGGACTAGCGACTACAATGAGCAGTTCTTC
>.|.|TRBV6-1|TRBJ2-3
CASSDRGPDTRYF
TGTGCCAGCAGTGACAGAGGGCCAGATACGCGGTATTTT
>.|TRBD2|TRBV19|TRBJ2-1
CASSLSGAGGNEQFF
TGTGCCAGTAGTTTAAGCGGAGCGGGGGGCAATGAGCAGTTCTTC
>many|TRBD1|TRBV27|TRBJ1-5
CASSSTGGNNQPQHF
TGTGCCAGCAGTTCGACAGGGGGGAACAATCAGCCCCAGCATTTT
>.|.|TRBV15|TRBJ2-6
CATRPSGANVLTF
TGTGCCACCAGGCCCTCTGGGGCCAACGTCCTGACTTTC
>.|TRBD1|TRBV4-2|TRBJ2-7
CASSHWTGYSYEQYF
TGTGCCAGCAGCCACTGGACAGGGTACTCCTACGAGCAGTACTTC
>many|.|TRBV29-1|TRBJ2-5
CSVDKASERETQYF
TGCAGCGTTGACAAGGCTAGCGAGCGGGAGACCCAGTACTTC
>many|TRBD2|TRBV12-3/TRBV12-4|TRBJ2-3
CASSPLAGGTDTQYF
TGCGCCAGCAGCCCACTAGCGGGGGGCACAGATACGCAGTATTTT
>many|TRBD2|TRBV10-3|TRBJ2-3
CAISGGPGGGDTQYF
TGTGCCATCAGTGGGGGACCGGGAGGAGGGGATACGCAGTATTTT
>few|.|TRBV9|TRBJ2-7
CASSVSLQTRDVVEQYF
TGTGCCAGCAGCGTATCTCTCCAGACCCGGGACGTTGTCGAGCAGTACTTC
>few|TRBD1|TRBV5-1|TRBJ1-1
CASKGQGARNTEAFF
TGCGCCAGCAAAGGCCAGGGGGCACGGAACACTGAAGCTTTCTTT
>.|TRBD2|TRBV24-1|TRBJ2-1
CAAGTKAGVSYNEQFF
TGTGCCGCAGGAACCAAAGCGGGAGTCTCCTACAATGAGCAGTTCTTC
>few|.|TRBV20-1|TRBJ1-2
CSARDNDGYTF
TGCAGTGCTAGAGATAACGATGGCTACACCTTC
>many|TRBD2|TRBV5-1|TRBJ2-1
CASSLALTSGSGGVEFF
TGCGCCAGCAGCTTGGCCCTTACTAGCGGGAGCGGCGGGGTAGAGTTCTTC
>.|TRBD2|TRBV2|TRBJ2-7
CASNSPTSGSYEQYF
TGTGCCAGCAACTCACCCACTAGCGGGAGCTACGAGCAGTACTTC
>.|.|TRBV30|TRBJ2-4
CAWSDRTILAKNIQYF
TGTGCCTGGAGTGATAGGACGATTCTAGCCAAAAACATTCAGTACTTC